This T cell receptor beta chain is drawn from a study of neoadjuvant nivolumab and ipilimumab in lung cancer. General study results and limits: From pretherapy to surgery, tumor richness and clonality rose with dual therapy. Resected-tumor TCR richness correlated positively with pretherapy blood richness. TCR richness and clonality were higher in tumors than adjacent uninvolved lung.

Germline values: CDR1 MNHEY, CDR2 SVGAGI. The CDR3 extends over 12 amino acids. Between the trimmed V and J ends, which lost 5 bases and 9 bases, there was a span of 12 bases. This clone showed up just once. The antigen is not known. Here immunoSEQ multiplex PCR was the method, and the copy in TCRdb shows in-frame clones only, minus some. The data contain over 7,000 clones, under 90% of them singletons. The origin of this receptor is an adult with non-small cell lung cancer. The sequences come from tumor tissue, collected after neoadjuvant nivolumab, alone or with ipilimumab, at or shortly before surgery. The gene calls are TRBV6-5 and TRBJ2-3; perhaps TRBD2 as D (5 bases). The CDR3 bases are TGTGCCAGCAGTCGGACGGGAACCACGCAGTATTTT. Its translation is CASSRTGTTQYF.